The 13 T cell receptor beta chains given below trace back to one sample, sequenced in a study of cytomegalovirus exposure and HLA in healthy donors. The PCR employed 60 Vbeta primers together with 13 Jbeta primers. Produced via immunoSEQ multiplex PCR; TCRdb's table is partial and in-frame only. Of 210,000 or so clones listed, 65% to 90% are singletons. Sequencing was done on a sample of PBMCs. The receptors were sampled from a girl under 18 in good health and CMV-seronegative.

The genes are TRBV4-3 and TRBJ1-2, with D unclear. Trimming stripped 0 bases from V and 5 bases from J, with 16 bases between. Germline assignment: CDR1 LGHNA and CDR2 YSLEER. This CDR3 is built from 16 residues. The CDR3 sequence is CASSQDHGLVGYGYTF. CDR3 in DNA: TGCGCCAGCAGCCAAGATCATGGACTAGTGGGATATGGCTACACCTTC.

The chain has TRBV6-5 and TRBJ1-1; the D is unclear. Germline assignment: CDR1 MNHEY and CDR2 SVGAGI. This CDR3 is 15 amino acids long. V was shortened by 0 bases and J by 0 bases, with 8 bases between the two germline ends. The DNA for the CDR3 is TGTGCCAGCAGTTACTCGAGGGATCTGAACACTGAAGCTTTCTTT. This gives the protein CASSYSRDLNTEAFF.

The rearrangement joins TRBV6-1 to TRBJ2-5; 10 bases map to TRBD1. The DNA end is more similar to TRBJ2-7, so the J call may be wrong. CDR1 and CDR2 from the germline V gene are MNHNS and SASEGT. CDR3 length equals 13 residues. The CDR3 DNA is TGTGCCAGCAGGCTGGGACAGGGGTACGAGCAGTACTTC. Encoded protein: CASRLGQGYEQYF.

The V and J genes are TRBV4-3 and TRBJ2-3; D is uncertain. The CDR3 length is 13 residues. Germline assignment: CDR1 LGHNA and CDR2 YSLEER. The germline V and J ends were trimmed by 1 base and 0 bases, with 2 bases remaining between them. The CDR3, as DNA: TGCGCCAGCAGCCAAGTAAGCACAGATACGCAGTATTTT. Translating gives CASSQVSTDTQYF.

The chain combines TRBV7-9 with TRBJ1-2, with 11 nucleotides matching TRBD1. The V gene's germline CDR1 is SEHNR and CDR2 FQNEAQ (reference sequence). With V trimmed by 3 bases and J by 4 bases, 7 bases remained unmatched. This CDR3 has 16 amino acids. The CDR3 here is CASSLNPGQGVYGYTF. CDR3 sequence (DNA): TGTGCCAGCAGCTTGAATCCGGGACAGGGGGTCTATGGCTACACCTTC.

J is TRBJ1-5 and V is TRBV28; TRBD1 matches at 7 bases. The CDR3 covers 14 residues. The junction had 5 bases not matched to a gene; V was cut back by 6 bases and J by 3 bases. Germline CDR1 reads MDHEN; CDR2 reads SYDVKM. This CDR3 is CASSPDRVNQPQHF. The CDR3, as DNA: TGTGCCAGCAGCCCTGACAGGGTCAATCAGCCCCAGCATTTT.

This chain links TRBV2 with TRBJ2-3; unclear D gene. The germline V gene has CDR1 SNHLY and CDR2 FYNNEI. The CDR3 loop spans 14 amino acids. V gave up 8 bases and J gave up 0 bases, with 12 bases separating them. The CDR3: CASVARSSTDTQYF. The CDR3 nucleotides are TGTGCCAGCGTGGCACGTTCGAGCACAGATACGCAGTATTTT. Full variable domain (rest looked up from reference TRBV2 and TRBJ2-3): EPEVTQTPSHQVTQMGQEVILRCVPISNHLYFYWYRQILGQKVEFLVSFYNNEISEKSEIFDDQFSVERPDGSNFTLKIRSTKLEDSAMYFCASVARSSTDTQYFGPGTRLTVL.

The rearrangement uses TRBV6-5 and TRBJ2-3; no firm D call. CDR3 length: 15 residues. V lost 0 bases, J lost 3 bases, and 10 bases lay in between. CDR1 is MNHEY and CDR2 is SVGAGI in the germline V gene. The chain's CDR3 is CASSYSLELTDTQYF. For the CDR3, the DNA is TGTGCCAGCAGTTACTCGTTGGAGCTTACAGATACGCAGTATTTT.

In its sample, this clone was seen a few times. The chain links TRBV28 to TRBJ2-7; no clear D. Germline values: CDR1 MDHEN, CDR2 SYDVKM. The CDR3 is 11 amino acids. The V gene lost 2 bases and the J gene lost 5 bases, with 4 bases spanning the gap. The CDR3 region is CASSLGHEQYF. The CDR3 DNA follows: TGTGCCAGCAGTTTAGGCCACGAGCAGTACTTC.

The V and J genes are TRBV5-1 and TRBJ2-3; TRBD1 might be the D (5 bases). Trimming stripped 0 bases from V and 2 bases from J, with 7 bases between. There are 14 residues in the CDR3. In germline, CDR1 is SGHRS, CDR2 YFSETQ. The DNA for the CDR3 is TGCGCCAGCAGCTTGGACAGGCTCACAGATACGCAGTATTTT. Translating it yields CASSLDRLTDTQYF. The complete variable domain, with remaining parts taken from reference TRBV5-1 and TRBJ2-3, reads KAGVTQTPRYLIKTRGQQVTLSCSPISGHRSVSWYQQTPGQGLQFLFEYFSETQRNKGNFPGRFSGRQFSNSRSEMNVSTLELGDSALYLCASSLDRLTDTQYFGPGTRLTVL.

The V and J genes are TRBV18 and TRBJ2-4; 12 positions match TRBD1. The CDR3 is 17 residues long. With V trimmed by 3 bases and J by 9 bases, 12 bases remained unmatched. Germline V lookup: CDR1 KGHSH, CDR2 LQKENI. The CDR3 sequence is CASSPSSGTGGRGIQYF. Here the CDR3 DNA reads TGTGCCAGCTCACCTTCATCCGGGACAGGGGGCAGGGGCATTCAGTACTTC.

This rearrangement joins TRBV29-1 to TRBJ2-1; 8 nucleotides agree with TRBD2. Germline CDR1 is SQVTM and CDR2 is ANQGSEA. With 7 bases clipped from V and 4 bases from J, the junction kept 3 bases outside the gene matches. The CDR3 totals 12 residues. CDR3 in amino acids: CSETSGYNEQFF. As DNA, the CDR3 is TGCAGCGAAACTAGCGGTTACAATGAGCAGTTCTTC.

A single count supports this clone. This sequence joins TRBV28 and TRBJ1-2, with D perhaps TRBD1 (6 bases). There are 15 residues in the CDR3. Germline V gives CDR1 MDHEN, CDR2 SYDVKM. Trimming removed 3 bases at V and 7 bases at J, with 18 bases between. CDR3 loop: CASSFIFGGGSGYTF. The CDR3 DNA is TGTGCCAGCAGTTTCATTTTTGGGGGGGGCAGTGGCTACACCTTC.